Following are 13 T cell receptor beta chains from one sample sequenced in a study of T cells in tuberculosis. TCRdb keeps only in-frame clones here, not all; method: immunoSEQ multiplex PCR. The sample consists of tens of thousands of clones, 85% to 90% of them appearing once. Sequencing used PBMCs. All receptors derive from a donor aged 10 to 29 with latent tuberculosis or without tuberculosis infection.

This chain links TRBV29-1 with TRBJ1-1; D call uncertain. V was pared by 3 bases and J by 3 bases, with 8 bases between. The germline V gene has CDR1 SQVTM and CDR2 ANQGSEA. The CDR3 spans 12 residues. CDR3 sequence (DNA): TGCAGCGTTGAGAGAGGTTACACTGAAGCTTTCTTT. Translation: CSVERGYTEAFF.

The J gene is TRBJ1-2, the V gene TRBV2, with D possibly matching TRBD1 (5 bases). Germline V gives CDR1 SNHLY, CDR2 FYNNEI. Trimming took 6 bases from V and 12 from J, leaving 14 bases between them. The CDR3 consists of 11 residues. The chain's CDR3 is CASSPQRGNTF. CDR3 bases: TGTGCCAGCAGCCCACAAAGGGGAAACACCTTC.

The rearrangement joins TRBV25-1 to TRBJ1-2; D gene unclear. The germline V and J ends were trimmed by 7 bases and 9 bases, with 15 bases remaining between them. CDR1 and CDR2 (germline): MGHDK, SYGVNS. The CDR3 consists of 12 residues. The CDR3 is CASTGWTDSYTF. The CDR3 coding sequence is TGTGCCAGCACGGGATGGACGGATAGCTACACCTTC.

The chain has TRBV4-3 and TRBJ1-2, with 8 bases that match TRBD1. The CDR3 length is 16 residues. CDR1 is LGHNA, CDR2 YSLEER, per germline. The V gene end was trimmed by 1 base and the J gene end by 1 base; junction bases not matched to a gene: 5. The CDR3 nucleotides are TGCGCCAGCAGCCAAGGCTCAGGGGGCTATAACTATGGCTACACCTTC. As protein: CASSQGSGGYNYGYTF.

The chain combines TRBV5-6 with TRBJ2-3; D call uncertain. CDR3 size: 14 residues. Trimming stripped 1 base from V and 1 base from J, with 7 bases between. Per germline, CDR1 SGHDT and CDR2 YYEEEE. The CDR3 protein is CASSLMAGTDTQYF. The CDR3 nucleotides read TGTGCCAGCAGCTTGATGGCTGGCACAGATACGCAGTATTTT.

The J gene is TRBJ2-5, the V gene TRBV27; TRBD1 agrees at 8 bases. The germline V gene encodes CDR1 MNHEY and CDR2 SMNVEV (reference sequence). The CDR3 has 14 residues. V gave up 2 bases and J gave up 7 bases; unmatched junction bases: 6. The CDR3 DNA follows: TGTGCCAGCAGTTTAGCAGGGACAGGCGGGACCCAGTACTTC. Amino acid sequence: CASSLAGTGGTQYF.

This clone was seen a few times. The J gene is TRBJ1-5, the V gene TRBV19, with TRBD1 matching over 7 bases. The CDR3 is made up of 15 amino acids. Germline loops: CDR1 LNHDA, CDR2 SQIVND (reference sequence). The ends lost 6 bases at V and 4 bases at J; junction bases unmatched: 9. The DNA of the CDR3 is TGTGCCAGTAGCAGCTACAGGGGAGGAAATCAGCCCCAGCATTTT. Translation: CASSSYRGGNQPQHF.

The rearrangement uses TRBV19 and TRBJ1-5; D is unclear. Germline V CDR1 and CDR2: LNHDA, SQIVND (reference sequence). The ends were cut back, 7 bases at V and 4 bases at J, with 11 bases in the middle. The CDR3 sequence is 13 residues long. The CDR3 is CASKSGWNQPQHF. CDR3 DNA sequence: TGTGCCAGTAAATCGGGTTGGAATCAGCCCCAGCATTTT.

V is TRBV5-1 and J is TRBJ2-7; 9 bases align to TRBD1. The CDR3 is 14 amino acids. From germline, CDR1 is SGHRS and CDR2 YFSETQ. The J segment lost 5 bases and the V segment lost 3 bases, leaving 6 bases of the junction unmatched. The DNA for the CDR3 is TGCGCCAGCAGCTGGGACAGGGTGAAGGACGAGCAGTACTTC. Its translation is CASSWDRVKDEQYF.

This chain uses TRBV6-1 with TRBJ2-2, with TRBD2 matching 7 bases. The CDR3 consists of 15 residues. J was trimmed by 1 base and V by 6 bases; bases with no gene match: 5. In germline, CDR1 is MNHNS, CDR2 SASEGT. This chain's CDR3 is CASSPSGGNTGELFF. The CDR3 DNA follows: TGTGCCAGCAGCCCCTCGGGGGGGAACACCGGGGAGCTGTTTTTT.

The V and J genes are TRBV6-1 and TRBJ1-5, with 8 bases lining up with TRBD1. The CDR3 sequence is 17 residues long. J lost 4 bases, V lost 2 bases, and 10 bases had no gene match. CDR1 is MNHNS, CDR2 SASEGT, per germline. The CDR3 region has the DNA TGTGCCAGCAGTGAACCTCGCGGCAGGGGGCAAAATCAGCCCCAGCATTTT. Its protein is CASSEPRGRGQNQPQHF.

The chain has TRBV11-1 and TRBJ1-2, with D possibly TRBD1 on 6 matching bases. CDR1 SGHAT and CDR2 FQDESV come from the germline V gene (reference sequence). The V and J ends lost 6 bases and 7 bases respectively, with 15 bases between them. This CDR3 is built from 13 residues. The CDR3 DNA reads TGTGCCAGCAGTCCCGCTGTAGGGGGTGGCTACACCTTC. Translating it yields CASSPAVGGGYTF.

This chain links TRBV5-1 with TRBJ2-1, with D maybe TRBD2 (6 bases). Deletions cut 0 bases from V and 3 bases from J, with 13 bases between. Germline V gene lookup returns CDR1 SGHRS and CDR2 YFSETQ. The CDR3 runs to 16 residues. The CDR3 DNA is TGCGCCAGCAGCTTGGGAGAGCGGGCCGGCTACAATGAGCAGTTCTTC. Protein sequence: CASSLGERAGYNEQFF.